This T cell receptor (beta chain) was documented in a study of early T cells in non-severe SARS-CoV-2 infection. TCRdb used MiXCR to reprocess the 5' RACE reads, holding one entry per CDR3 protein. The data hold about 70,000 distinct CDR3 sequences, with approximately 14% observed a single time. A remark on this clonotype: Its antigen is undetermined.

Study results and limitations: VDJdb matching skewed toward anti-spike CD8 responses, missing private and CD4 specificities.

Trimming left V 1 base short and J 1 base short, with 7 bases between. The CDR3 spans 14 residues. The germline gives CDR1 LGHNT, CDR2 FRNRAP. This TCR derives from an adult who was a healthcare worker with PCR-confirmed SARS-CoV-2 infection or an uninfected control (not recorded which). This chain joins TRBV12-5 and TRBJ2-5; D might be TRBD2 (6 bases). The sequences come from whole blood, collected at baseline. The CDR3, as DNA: TGTGCTAGTGGTTTGGGGGGACTCCAAGAGACCCAGTACTTC. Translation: CASGLGGLQETQYF.